Sequencing of this TCR beta chain was carried out in a study of blood T cell repertoires in COVID-19. TCRdb's copy holds only in-frame clones and misses some; the assay was immunoSEQ multiplex PCR. Here the sample spans 200,000 to 250,000 clones, 80% to 90% being singletons. The CDR3 runs to 13 residues. Germline loops: CDR1 MNHEY, CDR2 SMNVEV (reference sequence). Trimming removed 3 bases from V and 5 bases from J, with 10 bases in between. The specimen was PBMCs or T cells enriched from blood (not recorded which). The chain recombines TRBV27 with TRBJ1-2; no clear D gene. This TCR came from a woman aged 18-30 years in a cohort exposed to, infected with or recovered from COVID-19 (not recorded which). This CDR3 is CASSFRVGYGYTF. DNA of the CDR3: TGTGCCAGCAGTTTTCGGGTGGGTTATGGCTACACCTTC.